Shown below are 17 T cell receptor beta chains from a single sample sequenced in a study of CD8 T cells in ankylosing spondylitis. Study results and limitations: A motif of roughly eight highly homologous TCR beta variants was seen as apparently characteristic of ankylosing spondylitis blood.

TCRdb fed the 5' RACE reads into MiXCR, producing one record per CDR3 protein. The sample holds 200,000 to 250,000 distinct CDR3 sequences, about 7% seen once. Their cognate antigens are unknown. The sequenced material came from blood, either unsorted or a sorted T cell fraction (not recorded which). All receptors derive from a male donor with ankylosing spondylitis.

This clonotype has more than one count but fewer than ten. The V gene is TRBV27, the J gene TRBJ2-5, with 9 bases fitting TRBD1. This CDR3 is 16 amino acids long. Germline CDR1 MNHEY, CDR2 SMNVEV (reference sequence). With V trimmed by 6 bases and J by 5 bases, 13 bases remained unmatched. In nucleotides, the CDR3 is TGTGCCAGCAGCACCTACTCCGGGACAGGGAGGGAGACCCAGTACTTC. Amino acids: CASSTYSGTGRETQYF.

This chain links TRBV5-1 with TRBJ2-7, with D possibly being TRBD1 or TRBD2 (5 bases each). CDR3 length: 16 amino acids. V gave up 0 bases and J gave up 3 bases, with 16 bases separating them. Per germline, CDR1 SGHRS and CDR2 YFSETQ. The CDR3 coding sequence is TGCGCCAGCAGCTTGGTTCCCCTTGGGGGAAGCTACGAGCAGTACTTC. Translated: CASSLVPLGGSYEQYF. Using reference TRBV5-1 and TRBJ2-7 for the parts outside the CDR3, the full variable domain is KAGVTQTPRYLIKTRGQQVTLSCSPISGHRSVSWYQQTPGQGLQFLFEYFSETQRNKGNFPGRFSGRQFSNSRSEMNVSTLELGDSALYLCASSLVPLGGSYEQYFGPGTRLTVT.

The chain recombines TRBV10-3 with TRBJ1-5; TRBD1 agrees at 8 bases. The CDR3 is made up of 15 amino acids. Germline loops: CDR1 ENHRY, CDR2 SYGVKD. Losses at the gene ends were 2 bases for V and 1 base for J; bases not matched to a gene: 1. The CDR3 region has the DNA TGTGCCATCAGTGAGGGGGACAGGAGCAATCAGCCCCAGCATTTT. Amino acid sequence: CAISEGDRSNQPQHF.

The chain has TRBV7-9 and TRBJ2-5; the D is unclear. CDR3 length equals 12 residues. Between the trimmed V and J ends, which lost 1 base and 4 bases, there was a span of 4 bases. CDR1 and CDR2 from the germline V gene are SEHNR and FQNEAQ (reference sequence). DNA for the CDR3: TGTGCCAGCAGCTTAGGGGCAGAGACCCAGTACTTC. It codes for CASSLGAETQYF.

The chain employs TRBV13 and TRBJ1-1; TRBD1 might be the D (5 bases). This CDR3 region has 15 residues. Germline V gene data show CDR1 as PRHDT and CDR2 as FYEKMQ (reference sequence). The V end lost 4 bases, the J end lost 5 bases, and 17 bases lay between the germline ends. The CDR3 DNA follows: TGTGCCAGCAGCTCTCCGGGGGAGGGCGAGACTGAAGCTTTCTTT. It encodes CASSSPGEGETEAFF.

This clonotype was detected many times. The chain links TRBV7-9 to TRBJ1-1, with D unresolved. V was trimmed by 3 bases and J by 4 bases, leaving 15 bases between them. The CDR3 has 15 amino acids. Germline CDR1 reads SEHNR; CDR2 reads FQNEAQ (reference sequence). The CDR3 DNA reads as TGTGCCAGCAGCTTGAACAGAGAGGCGGTCACTGAAGCTTTCTTT. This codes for CASSLNREAVTEAFF.

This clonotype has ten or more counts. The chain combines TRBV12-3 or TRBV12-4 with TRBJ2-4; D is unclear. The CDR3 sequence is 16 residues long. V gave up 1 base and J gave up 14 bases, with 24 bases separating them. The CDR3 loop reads CASSLGGPPTPREKYF. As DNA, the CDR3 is TGTGCCAGCAGTTTAGGCGGACCTCCAACCCCCCGTGAGAAGTACTTC.

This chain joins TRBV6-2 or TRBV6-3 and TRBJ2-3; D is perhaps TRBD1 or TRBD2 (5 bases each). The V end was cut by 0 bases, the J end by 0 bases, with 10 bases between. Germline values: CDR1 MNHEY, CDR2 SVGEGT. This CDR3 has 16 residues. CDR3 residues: CASSYSIRDSTDTQYF. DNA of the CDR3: TGTGCCAGCAGTTACTCGATTCGGGACAGCACAGATACGCAGTATTTT.

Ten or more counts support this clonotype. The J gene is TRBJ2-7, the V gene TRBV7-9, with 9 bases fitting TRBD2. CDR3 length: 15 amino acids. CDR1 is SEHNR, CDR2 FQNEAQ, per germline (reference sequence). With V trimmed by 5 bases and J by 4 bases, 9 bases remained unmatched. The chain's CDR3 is CASSLPGLATYEQYF. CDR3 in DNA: TGTGCCAGCAGCCTACCGGGACTAGCAACATACGAGCAGTACTTC.

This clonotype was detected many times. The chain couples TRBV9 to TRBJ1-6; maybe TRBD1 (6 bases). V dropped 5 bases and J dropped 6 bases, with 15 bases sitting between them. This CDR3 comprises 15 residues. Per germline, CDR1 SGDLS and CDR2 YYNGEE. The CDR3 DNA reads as TGTGCCAGCAGTTCGGGAGGCAGGGGTAATTCACCCCTCCACTTT. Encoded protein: CASSSGGRGNSPLHF.

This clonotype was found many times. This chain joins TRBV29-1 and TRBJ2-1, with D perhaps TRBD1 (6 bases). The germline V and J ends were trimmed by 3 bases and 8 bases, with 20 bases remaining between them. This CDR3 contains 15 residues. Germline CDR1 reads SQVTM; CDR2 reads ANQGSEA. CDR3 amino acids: CSVEAVGSKGDEQFF. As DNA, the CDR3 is TGCAGCGTTGAGGCCGTCGGCTCAAAGGGGGATGAGCAGTTCTTC.

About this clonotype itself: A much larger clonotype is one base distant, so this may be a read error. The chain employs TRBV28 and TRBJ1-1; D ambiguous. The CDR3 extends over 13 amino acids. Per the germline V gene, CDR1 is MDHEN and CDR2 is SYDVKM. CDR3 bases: TGTGCCAGCAGTTTATACGGCGAGACTGAAGCTTACTTT. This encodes CASSLYGETEAYF.

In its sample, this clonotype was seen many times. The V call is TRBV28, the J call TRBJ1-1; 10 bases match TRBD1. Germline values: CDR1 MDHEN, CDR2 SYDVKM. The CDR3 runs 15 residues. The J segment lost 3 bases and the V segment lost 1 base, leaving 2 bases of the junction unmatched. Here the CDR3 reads CASSLLGQGDTEAFF. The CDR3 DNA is TGTGCCAGCAGTTTATTAGGACAGGGGGACACTGAAGCTTTCTTT.

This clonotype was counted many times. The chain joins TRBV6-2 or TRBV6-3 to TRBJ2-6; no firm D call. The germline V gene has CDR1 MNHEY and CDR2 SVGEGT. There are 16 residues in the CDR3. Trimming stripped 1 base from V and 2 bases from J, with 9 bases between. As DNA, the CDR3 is TGTGCCAGCAGTTACTTACCCATTCCTGGGGCCAACGTCCTGACTTTC. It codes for CASSYLPIPGANVLTF.

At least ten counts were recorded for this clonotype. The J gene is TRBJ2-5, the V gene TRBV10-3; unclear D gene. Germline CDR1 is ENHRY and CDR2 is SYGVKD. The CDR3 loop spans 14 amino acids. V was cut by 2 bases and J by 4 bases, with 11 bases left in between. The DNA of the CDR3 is TGTGCCATCAGTGAGACGCGAGCTCCAGAGACCCAGTACTTC. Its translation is CAISETRAPETQYF.

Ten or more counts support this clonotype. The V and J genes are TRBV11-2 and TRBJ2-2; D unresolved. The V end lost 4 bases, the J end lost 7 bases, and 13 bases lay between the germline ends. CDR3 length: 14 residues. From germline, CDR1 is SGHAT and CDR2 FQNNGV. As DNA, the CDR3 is TGTGCCAGCAGCTCCTCCACGGATCTCGGGGAGCTGTTTTTT. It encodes CASSSSTDLGELFF.

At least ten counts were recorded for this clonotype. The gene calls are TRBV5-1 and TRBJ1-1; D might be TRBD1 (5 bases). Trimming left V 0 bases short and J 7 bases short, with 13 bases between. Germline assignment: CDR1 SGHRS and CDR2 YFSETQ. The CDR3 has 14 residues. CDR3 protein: CASSLDLRGSEAFF. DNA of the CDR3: TGCGCCAGCAGCTTGGATCTTCGGGGCAGTGAAGCTTTCTTT.